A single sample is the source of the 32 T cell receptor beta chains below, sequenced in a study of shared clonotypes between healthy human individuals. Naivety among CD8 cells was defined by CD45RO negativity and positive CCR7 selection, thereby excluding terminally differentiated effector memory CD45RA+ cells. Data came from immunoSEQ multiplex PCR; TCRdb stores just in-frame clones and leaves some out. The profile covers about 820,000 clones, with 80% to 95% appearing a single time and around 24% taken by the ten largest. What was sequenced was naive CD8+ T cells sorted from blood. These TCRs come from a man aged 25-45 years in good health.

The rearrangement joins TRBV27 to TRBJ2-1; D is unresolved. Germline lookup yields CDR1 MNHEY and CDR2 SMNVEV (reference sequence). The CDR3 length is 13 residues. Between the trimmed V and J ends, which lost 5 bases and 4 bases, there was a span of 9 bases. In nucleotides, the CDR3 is TGTGCCAGCAGTGGGTGGTCGTACAATGAGCAGTTCTTC. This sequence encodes CASSGWSYNEQFF.

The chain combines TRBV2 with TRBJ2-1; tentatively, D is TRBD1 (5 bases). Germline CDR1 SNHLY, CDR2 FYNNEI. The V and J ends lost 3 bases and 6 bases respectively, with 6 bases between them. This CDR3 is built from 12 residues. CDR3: CASSDRGNEQFF. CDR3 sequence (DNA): TGTGCCAGCAGTGATAGGGGCAATGAGCAGTTCTTC.

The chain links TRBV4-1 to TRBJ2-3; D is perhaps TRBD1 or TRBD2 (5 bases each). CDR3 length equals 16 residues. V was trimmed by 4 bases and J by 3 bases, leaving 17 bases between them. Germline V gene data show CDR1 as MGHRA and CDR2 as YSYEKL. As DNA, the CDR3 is TGCGCCAGCAGCCCAAGTGAGGGGTCGATAACAGATACGCAGTATTTT. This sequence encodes CASSPSEGSITDTQYF.

DNA for the CDR3: TGTGCCAGCAGCGACTTACAGGGGCCCGGGGAGCTGTTTTTT. Translation: CASSDLQGPGELFF. The rearrangement uses TRBV7-9 and TRBJ2-2; 7 bases line up with TRBD1. V lost 5 bases, J lost 6 bases, and 6 bases stayed unmatched. The germline V gene has CDR1 SEHNR and CDR2 FQNEAQ (reference sequence). This CDR3 region has 14 residues.

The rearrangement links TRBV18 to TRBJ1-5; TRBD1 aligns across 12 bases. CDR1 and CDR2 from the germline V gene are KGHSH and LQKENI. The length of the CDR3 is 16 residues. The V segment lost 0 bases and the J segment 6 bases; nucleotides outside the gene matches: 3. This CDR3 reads CASSPPGQGASQPQHF. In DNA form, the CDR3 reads TGTGCCAGCTCACCACCGGGACAGGGGGCCAGTCAGCCCCAGCATTTT.

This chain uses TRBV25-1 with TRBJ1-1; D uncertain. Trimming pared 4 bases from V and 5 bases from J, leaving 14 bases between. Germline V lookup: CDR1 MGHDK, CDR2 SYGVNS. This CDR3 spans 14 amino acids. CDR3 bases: TGTGCCAGCAGTGCGGGCCTCGGGTCGACTGAAGCTTTCTTT. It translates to CASSAGLGSTEAFF.

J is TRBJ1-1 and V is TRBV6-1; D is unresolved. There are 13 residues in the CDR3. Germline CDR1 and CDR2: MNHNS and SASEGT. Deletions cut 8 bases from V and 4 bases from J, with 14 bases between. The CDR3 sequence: CASGRAFGTEAFF. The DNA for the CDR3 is TGTGCCAGCGGGAGGGCGTTTGGCACTGAAGCTTTCTTT.

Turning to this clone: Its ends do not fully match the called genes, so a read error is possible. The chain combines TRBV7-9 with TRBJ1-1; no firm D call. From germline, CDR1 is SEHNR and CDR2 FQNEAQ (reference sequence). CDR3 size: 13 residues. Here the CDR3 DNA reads TGTGCCAGCAGCTTAGTGGGGAACCCTGAAGCTTTCTTT. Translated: CASSLVGNPEAFF.

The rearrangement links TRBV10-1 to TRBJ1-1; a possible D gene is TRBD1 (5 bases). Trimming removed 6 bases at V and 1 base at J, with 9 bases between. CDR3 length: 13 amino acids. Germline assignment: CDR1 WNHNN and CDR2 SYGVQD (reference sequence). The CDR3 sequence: CASRAGQNTEAFF. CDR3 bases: TGCGCCAGCAGAGCAGGGCAGAACACTGAAGCTTTCTTT.

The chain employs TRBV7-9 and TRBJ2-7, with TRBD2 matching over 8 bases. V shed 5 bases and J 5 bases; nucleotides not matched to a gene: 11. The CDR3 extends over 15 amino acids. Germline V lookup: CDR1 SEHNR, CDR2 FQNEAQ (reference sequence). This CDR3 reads CASSLEAGVPHEQYF. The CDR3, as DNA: TGTGCCAGCAGCCTCGAAGCGGGAGTCCCCCACGAGCAGTACTTC. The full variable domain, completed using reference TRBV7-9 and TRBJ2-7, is DTGVSQNPRHKITKRGQNVTFRCDPISEHNRLYWYRQTLGQGPEFLTYFQNEAQLEKSRLLSDRFSAERPKGSFSTLEIQRTEQGDSAMYLCASSLEAGVPHEQYFGPGTRLTVT.

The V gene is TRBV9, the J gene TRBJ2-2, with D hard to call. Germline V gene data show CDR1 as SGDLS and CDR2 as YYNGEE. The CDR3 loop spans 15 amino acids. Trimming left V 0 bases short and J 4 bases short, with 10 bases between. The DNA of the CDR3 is TGTGCCAGCAGCGTAGTGCCCGGGTTCACCGGGGAGCTGTTTTTT. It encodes CASSVVPGFTGELFF. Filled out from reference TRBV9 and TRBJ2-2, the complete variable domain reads DSGVTQTPKHLITATGQRVTLRCSPRSGDLSVYWYQQSLDQGLQFLIQYYNGEERAKGNILERFSAQQFPDLHSELNLSSLELGDSALYFCASSVVPGFTGELFFGEGSRLTVL.

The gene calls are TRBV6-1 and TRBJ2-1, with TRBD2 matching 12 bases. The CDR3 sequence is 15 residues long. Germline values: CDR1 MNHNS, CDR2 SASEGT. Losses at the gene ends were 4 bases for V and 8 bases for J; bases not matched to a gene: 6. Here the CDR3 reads CASSGRLAGVHEQFF. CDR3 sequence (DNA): TGTGCCAGCAGTGGTCGACTAGCGGGAGTCCATGAGCAGTTCTTC.

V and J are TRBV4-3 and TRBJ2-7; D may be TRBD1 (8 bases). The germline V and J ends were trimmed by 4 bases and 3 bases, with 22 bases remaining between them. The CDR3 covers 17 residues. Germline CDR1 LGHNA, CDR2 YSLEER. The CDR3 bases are TGCGCCAGCAGCCCCCGTGGGGGGGCAGGGGGCTTCTACGAGCAGTACTTC. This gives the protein CASSPRGGAGGFYEQYF.

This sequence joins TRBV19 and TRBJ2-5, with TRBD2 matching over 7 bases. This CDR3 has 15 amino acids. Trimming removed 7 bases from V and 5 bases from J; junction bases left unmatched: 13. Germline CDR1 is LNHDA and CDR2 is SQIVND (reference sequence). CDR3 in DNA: TGTGCCAGTACCCCCTGGGGGGGGACCCAGGAGACCCAGTACTTC. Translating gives CASTPWGGTQETQYF.

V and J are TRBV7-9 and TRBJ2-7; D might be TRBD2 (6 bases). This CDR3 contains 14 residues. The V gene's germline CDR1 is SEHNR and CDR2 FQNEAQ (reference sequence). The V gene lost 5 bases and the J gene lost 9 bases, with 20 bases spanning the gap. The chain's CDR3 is CASSPGGRFHGQYF. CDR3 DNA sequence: TGTGCCAGCAGCCCAGGAGGGAGGTTTCACGGGCAGTACTTC.

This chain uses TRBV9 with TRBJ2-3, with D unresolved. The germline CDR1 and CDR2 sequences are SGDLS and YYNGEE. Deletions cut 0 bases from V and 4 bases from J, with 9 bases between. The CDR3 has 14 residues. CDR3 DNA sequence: TGTGCCAGCAGCGTAGGAACGCCAGCAGATACGCAGTATTTT. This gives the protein CASSVGTPADTQYF.

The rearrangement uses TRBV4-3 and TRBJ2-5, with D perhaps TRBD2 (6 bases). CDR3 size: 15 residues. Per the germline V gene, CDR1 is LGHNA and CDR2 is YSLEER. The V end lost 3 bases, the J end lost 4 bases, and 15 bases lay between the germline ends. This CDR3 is CASSHLLGGSETQYF. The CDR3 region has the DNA TGCGCCAGCAGCCATCTCTTGGGGGGTTCAGAGACCCAGTACTTC.

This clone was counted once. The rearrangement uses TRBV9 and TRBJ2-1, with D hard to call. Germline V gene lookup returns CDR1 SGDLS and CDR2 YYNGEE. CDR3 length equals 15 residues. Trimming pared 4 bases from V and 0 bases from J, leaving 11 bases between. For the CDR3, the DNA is TGTGCCAGCAGCTTTAGACTCGACTCCTACAATGAGCAGTTCTTC. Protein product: CASSFRLDSYNEQFF.

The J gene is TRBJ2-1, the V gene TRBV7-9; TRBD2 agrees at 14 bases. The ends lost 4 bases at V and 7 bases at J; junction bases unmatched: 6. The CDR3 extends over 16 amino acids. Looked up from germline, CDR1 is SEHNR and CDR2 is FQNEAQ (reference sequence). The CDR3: CASSSWTSGRINEQFF. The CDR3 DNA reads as TGTGCCAGCAGCTCGTGGACTAGCGGGAGGATAAATGAGCAGTTCTTC. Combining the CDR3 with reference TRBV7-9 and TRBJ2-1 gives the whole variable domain DTGVSQNPRHKITKRGQNVTFRCDPISEHNRLYWYRQTLGQGPEFLTYFQNEAQLEKSRLLSDRFSAERPKGSFSTLEIQRTEQGDSAMYLCASSSWTSGRINEQFFGPGTRLTVL.

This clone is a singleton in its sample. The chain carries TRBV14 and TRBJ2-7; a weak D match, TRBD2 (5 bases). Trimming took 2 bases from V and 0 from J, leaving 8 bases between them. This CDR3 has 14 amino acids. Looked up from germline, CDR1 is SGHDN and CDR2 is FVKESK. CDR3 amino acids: CASSQPGISYEQYF. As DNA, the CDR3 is TGTGCCAGCAGCCAACCGGGGATCTCCTACGAGCAGTACTTC.

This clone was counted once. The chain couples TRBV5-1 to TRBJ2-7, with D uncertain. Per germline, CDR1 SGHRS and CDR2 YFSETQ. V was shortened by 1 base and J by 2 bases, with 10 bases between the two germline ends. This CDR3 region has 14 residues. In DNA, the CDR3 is TGCGCCAGCAGCTTGAGTCCGCCGACCTACGAGCAGTACTTC. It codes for CASSLSPPTYEQYF.

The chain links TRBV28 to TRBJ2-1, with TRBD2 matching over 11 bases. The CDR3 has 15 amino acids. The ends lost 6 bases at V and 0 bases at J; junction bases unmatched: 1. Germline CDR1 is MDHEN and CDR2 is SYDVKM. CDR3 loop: CASRTSGSSYNEQFF. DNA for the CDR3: TGTGCCAGCAGAACTAGCGGGAGCTCCTACAATGAGCAGTTCTTC.

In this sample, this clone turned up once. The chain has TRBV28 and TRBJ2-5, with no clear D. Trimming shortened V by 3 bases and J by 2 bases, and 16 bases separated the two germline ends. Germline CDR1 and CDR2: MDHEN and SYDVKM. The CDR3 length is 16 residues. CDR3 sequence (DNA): TGTGCCAGCAGTTTCGCCCCTATAGATAGACAAGAGACCCAGTACTTC. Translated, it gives CASSFAPIDRQETQYF.

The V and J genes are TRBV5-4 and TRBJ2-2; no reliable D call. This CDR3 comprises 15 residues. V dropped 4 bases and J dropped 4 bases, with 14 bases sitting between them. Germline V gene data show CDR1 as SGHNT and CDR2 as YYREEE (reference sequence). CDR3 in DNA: TGTGCCAGCAGCCATATAAGTTTCGGCACCGGGGAGCTGTTTTTT. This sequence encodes CASSHISFGTGELFF.

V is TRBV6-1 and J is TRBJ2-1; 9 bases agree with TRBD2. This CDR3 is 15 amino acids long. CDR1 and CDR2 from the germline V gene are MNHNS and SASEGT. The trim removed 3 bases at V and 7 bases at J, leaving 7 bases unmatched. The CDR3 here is CASSDGGRALNEQFF. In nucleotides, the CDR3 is TGTGCCAGCAGTGATGGCGGGAGGGCCTTGAATGAGCAGTTCTTC.

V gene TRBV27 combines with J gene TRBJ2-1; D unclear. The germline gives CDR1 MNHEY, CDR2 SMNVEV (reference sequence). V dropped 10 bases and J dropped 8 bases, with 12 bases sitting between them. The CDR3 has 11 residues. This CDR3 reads CATYARHEQFF. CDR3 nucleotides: TGTGCCACCTATGCAAGGCATGAGCAGTTCTTC.

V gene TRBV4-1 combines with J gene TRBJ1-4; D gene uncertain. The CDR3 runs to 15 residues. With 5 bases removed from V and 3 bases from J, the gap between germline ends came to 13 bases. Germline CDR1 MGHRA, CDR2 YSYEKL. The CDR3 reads CASSSRELSNEKLFF. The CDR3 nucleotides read TGCGCCAGCAGCTCGAGGGAGCTCTCTAATGAAAAACTGTTTTTT.

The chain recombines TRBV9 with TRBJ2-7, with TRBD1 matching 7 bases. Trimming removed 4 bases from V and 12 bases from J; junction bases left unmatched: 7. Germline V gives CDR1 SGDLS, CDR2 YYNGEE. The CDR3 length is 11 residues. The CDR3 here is CASSPRTGPYF. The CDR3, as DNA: TGTGCCAGCAGCCCCCGGACAGGTCCGTACTTC.

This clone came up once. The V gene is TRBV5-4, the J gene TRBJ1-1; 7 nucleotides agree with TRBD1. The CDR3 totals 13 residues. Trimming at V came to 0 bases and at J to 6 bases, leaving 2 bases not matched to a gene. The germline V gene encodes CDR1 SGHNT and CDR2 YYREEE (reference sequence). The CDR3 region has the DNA TGTGCCAGCAGCTTGGACAGGGGTGCTGAAGCTTTCTTT. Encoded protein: CASSLDRGAEAFF. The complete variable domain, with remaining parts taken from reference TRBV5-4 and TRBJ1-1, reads ETGVTQSPTHLIKTRGQQVTLRCSSQSGHNTVSWYQQALGQGPQFIFQYYREEENGRGNFPPRFSGLQFPNYSSELNVNALELDDSALYLCASSLDRGAEAFFGQGTRLTVV.

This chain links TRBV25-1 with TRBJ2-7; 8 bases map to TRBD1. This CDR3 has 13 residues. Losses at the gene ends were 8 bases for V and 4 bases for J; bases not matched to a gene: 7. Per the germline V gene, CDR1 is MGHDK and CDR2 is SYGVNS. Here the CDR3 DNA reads TGTGCCAGCGGACAGGGAAATCTGTACGAGCAGTACTTC. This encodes CASGQGNLYEQYF.

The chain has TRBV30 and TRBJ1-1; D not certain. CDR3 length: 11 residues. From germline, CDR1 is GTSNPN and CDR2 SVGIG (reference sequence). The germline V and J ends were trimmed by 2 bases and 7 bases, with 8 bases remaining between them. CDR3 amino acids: CAWSIGGEAFF. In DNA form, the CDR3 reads TGTGCCTGGAGTATTGGAGGTGAAGCTTTCTTT.

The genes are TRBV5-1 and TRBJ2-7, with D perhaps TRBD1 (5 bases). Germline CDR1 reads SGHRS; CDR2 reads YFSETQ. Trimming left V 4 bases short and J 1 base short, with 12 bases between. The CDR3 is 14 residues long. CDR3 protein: CASSAKDSSYEQYF. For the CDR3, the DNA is TGCGCCAGCAGCGCCAAAGACAGTTCCTACGAGCAGTACTTC.